This entry is about one T cell receptor (beta chain). TCRdb keeps only in-frame clones here, not all; method: immunoSEQ multiplex PCR. In the table there are more than 65,000 clones, 85% to 95% of which are singletons. These data originate in a study of T cell changes during pregnancy in multiple sclerosis. The junction had 4 bases not matched to a gene; V was cut back by 4 bases and J by 0 bases. CDR1 LNHDA and CDR2 SQIVND come from the germline V gene (reference sequence). This CDR3 comprises 16 residues. The J gene is TRBJ1-4, the V gene TRBV19; 8 nucleotides line up with TRBD1. Material: peripheral blood, obtained in the first trimester of pregnancy. This receptor was taken from a female donor with multiple sclerosis, enrolled in a pregnancy study. The CDR3: CASSRDRRSTNEKLFF. The CDR3 bases are TGTGCCAGTAGTAGGGACAGGCGATCAACTAATGAAAAACTGTTTTTT.